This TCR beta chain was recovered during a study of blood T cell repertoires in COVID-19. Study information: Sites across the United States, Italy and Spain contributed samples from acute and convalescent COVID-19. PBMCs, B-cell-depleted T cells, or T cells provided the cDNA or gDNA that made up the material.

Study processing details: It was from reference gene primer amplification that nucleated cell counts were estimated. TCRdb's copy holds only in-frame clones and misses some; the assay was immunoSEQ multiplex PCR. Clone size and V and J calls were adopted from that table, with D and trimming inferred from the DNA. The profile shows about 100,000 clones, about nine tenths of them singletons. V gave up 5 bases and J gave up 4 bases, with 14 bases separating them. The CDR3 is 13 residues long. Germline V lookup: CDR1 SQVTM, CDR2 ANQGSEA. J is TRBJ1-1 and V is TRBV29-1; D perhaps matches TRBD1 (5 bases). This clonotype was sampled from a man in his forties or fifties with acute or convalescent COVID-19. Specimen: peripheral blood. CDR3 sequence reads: CSVSREDGTEAFF. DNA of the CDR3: TGCAGCGTTTCCAGGGAGGATGGCACTGAAGCTTTCTTT.